This note documents a single T cell receptor beta chain sequence. In the original workflow: Reference gene primers were amplified, and this amplification served to estimate nucleated cell counts. The method was immunoSEQ multiplex PCR; TCRdb's version includes in-frame clones alone and lacks a portion of them. V, J and clone size are taken as reported in that table, and D and trimming were inferred from the DNA itself. The sample carries approximately 55,000 clones, over 60% recorded once. Germline loops: CDR1 MNHEY, CDR2 SVGEGT. CDR3 size: 15 residues. V was clipped by 0 bases and J by 3 bases, with 11 bases between them. Seattle patients were enrolled while actively infected and followed longitudinally. The data are from a study of blood T cell repertoires in COVID-19.

This chain uses TRBV6-2 or TRBV6-3 with TRBJ1-2; D gene ambiguous. The source material was peripheral blood. This clonotype originated in a man younger than 40 with COVID-19, enrolled during active disease. The CDR3 DNA is TGTGCCAGCAGTTACTCGACTAACGGATACTATGGCTACACCTTC. It is translated as CASSYSTNGYYGYTF.